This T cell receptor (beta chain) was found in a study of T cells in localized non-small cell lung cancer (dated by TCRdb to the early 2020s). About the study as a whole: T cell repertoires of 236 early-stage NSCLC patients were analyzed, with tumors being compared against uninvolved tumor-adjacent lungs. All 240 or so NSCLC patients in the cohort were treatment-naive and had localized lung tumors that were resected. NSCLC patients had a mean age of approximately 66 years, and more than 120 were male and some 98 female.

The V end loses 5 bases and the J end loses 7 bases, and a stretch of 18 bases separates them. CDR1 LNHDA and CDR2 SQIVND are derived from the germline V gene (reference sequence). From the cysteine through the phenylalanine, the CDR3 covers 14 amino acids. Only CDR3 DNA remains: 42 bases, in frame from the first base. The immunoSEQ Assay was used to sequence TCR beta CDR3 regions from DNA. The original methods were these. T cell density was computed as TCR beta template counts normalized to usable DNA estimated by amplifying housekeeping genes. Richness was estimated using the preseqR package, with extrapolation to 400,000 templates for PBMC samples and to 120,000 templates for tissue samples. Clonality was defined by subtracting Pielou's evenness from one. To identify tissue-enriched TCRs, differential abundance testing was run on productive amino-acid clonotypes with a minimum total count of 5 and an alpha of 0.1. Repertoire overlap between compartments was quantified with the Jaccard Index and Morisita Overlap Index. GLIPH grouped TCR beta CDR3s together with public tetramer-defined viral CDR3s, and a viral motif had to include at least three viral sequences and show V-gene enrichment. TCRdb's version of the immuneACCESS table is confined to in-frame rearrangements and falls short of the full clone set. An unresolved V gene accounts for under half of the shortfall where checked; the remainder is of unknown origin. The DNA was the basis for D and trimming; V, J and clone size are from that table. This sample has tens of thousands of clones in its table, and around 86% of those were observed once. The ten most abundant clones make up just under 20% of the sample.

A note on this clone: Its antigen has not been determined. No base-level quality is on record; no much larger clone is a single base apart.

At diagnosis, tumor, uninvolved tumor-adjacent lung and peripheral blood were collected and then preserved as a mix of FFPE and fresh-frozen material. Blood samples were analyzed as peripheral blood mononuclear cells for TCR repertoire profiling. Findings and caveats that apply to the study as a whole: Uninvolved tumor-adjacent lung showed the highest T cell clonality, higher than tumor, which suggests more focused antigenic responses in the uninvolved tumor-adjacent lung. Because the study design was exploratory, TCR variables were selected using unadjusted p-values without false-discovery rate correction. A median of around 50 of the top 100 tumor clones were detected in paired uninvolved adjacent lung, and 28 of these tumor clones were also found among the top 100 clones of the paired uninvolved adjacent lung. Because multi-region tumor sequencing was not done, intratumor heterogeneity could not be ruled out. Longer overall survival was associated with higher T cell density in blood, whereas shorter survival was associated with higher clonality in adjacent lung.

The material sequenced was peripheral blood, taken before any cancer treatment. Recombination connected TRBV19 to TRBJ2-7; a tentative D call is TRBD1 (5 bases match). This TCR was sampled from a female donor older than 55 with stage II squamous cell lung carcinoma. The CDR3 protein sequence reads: CASSAVDRVKEQYF. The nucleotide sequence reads TGTGCCAGTAGTGCCGTCGACAGAGTGAAGGAGCAGTACTTC.